This TCR beta chain was identified during a study of CD8 T cells in Susac syndrome (dated by TCRdb to the late 2010s). Looking at the study overall: The study used repertoire sequencing to test whether antigen drove CD8+ T cell activation and differentiation in Susac syndrome.

The CDR3 has 16 amino acids, counting the end cysteine and phenylalanine. Solely the CDR3 DNA is kept, with 48 bases framed from the first base. CDR1 and CDR2 are read off the germline V gene as ENHRY and SYGVKD. The V and J ends are trimmed by 7 bases and 0 bases, leaving 16 bases between them. Overall results and qualifications from the work: The number of individuals in the TCR sequencing and HLA analysis was recognized as being relatively small.

RNA was extracted using the RNeasy kit, and about 0.45 to 1 ug of the RNA was reverse transcribed with random hexamers. TCR beta CDR3 regions were amplified with the immunoSEQ multiplex PCR assay covering 54 Vbeta and 13 Jbeta segments. PCR amplification bias was corrected using a synthetic template baseline for primer optimization and computational correction. Concerning the study's data processing: Only productive sequences were kept, with reads annotated to V, D and J genes according to IMGT and analyzed in immunoSEQ Analyzer. Clonality was computed as one minus Shannon entropy normalized by log2 of the number of productive unique sequences. For each patient and control, public and private clones were evaluated among the 100 most prevalent clones. Clones were defined as Susac-specific when absent from the healthy and MS cohorts, from approximately 1,100 published viral clones and from other ImmuneACCESS disease sequences. The raw public reads went through TCRdb reprocessing: fastp at Q25, MiXCR clone calling, in-frame beta chains kept. Every CDR3 protein is listed once, alongside the most common genes and DNA of its rows. The V and J calls were not made by the authors but by TCRdb's processing. This sample comprises hundreds of thousands of distinct CDR3 sequences, approximately 92% of them detected only once. About 0.071% of the sample lies in the top ten.

About this clonotype itself: Its binding antigen is unknown. Qualities for individual bases were not recorded, and no much larger clone is one base off.

High-throughput TCR beta sequencing profiled peripheral blood CD8+ and CD4+ T cells from healthy donors, Susac syndrome patients and multiple sclerosis patients. The multiple sclerosis controls were treatment-naive patients whose relapsing-remitting disease, either stable or active, fulfilled the revised McDonald criteria. CD8+ TEMRA cells were enriched by FACS, while bulk CD8+ and CD4+ T cells were purified by magnetic negative isolation. Blood was collected in EDTA tubes and processed within 24 hours, with PBMCs isolated through density gradient centrifugation. PBMCs destined for TCR sequencing were cryopreserved in liquid nitrogen and later thawed in a 37 °C water bath. Purity of sorted or isolated CD4+, CD8+ and CD8+ TEMRA cells was at least 90%.

Input material: CD4+ T cells from PBMCs. The TCR was taken from a human donor with multiple sclerosis. The chain uses TRBV10-3 and TRBJ2-1, with the D call perhaps TRBD1 or TRBD2, as 5 bases match in each case. The CDR3 here reads CAIMGPSTSSYNEQFF. The DNA is TGTGCCATCATGGGACCTTCAACCAGCTCCTACAATGAGCAGTTCTTC.